One sample yielded the 10 T cell receptor beta chains listed below, sequenced in a study of T cells after yellow fever vaccination. From the 5' RACE reads, TCRdb called clonotypes with MiXCR, one entry per CDR3 protein. This table has under 600,000 distinct CDR3 sequences, about 13% appearing once. The material sequenced was PBMCs, taken on the day of the yellow fever booster vaccination. These receptors originate from a man younger than 40 who received the YFV17D yellow fever vaccine.

The chain combines TRBV20-1 with TRBJ2-3; tentative D call: TRBD2 (6 bases). Germline values: CDR1 DFQATT, CDR2 SNEGSKA (reference sequence). The CDR3 spans 13 residues. Trimming took off 3 bases at V and 5 bases at J, with 12 bases between the two ends. The CDR3 loop reads CSAREGHGDTQYF. The CDR3 DNA is TGCAGTGCTAGGGAGGGCCATGGAGATACGCAGTATTTT.

This clonotype was found a few times. The chain combines TRBV20-1 with TRBJ2-4; 10 positions agree with TRBD2. Germline CDR1 DFQATT, CDR2 SNEGSKA (reference sequence). This CDR3 contains 15 residues. V dropped 5 bases and J dropped 3; count of bases not matched to a gene: 7. The CDR3 spells CSAWSGTSVKNIQYF. The CDR3 DNA reads as TGCAGTGCTTGGTCCGGGACTAGCGTCAAAAACATTCAGTACTTC.

This chain joins TRBV29-1 and TRBJ2-3; no reliable D call. The CDR3 is 12 residues long. V lost 2 bases, J lost 3 bases, and 6 bases lay in between. Germline V gives CDR1 SQVTM, CDR2 ANQGSEA. CDR3 nucleotide sequence: TGCAGCGTTGAATTGGATACAGATACGCAGTATTTT. This gives the protein CSVELDTDTQYF.

This sequence joins TRBV2 and TRBJ2-7; TRBD2 aligns across 10 bases. V trimming: 8 bases; J trimming: 1 base; junction bases outside the gene matches: 5. CDR3 length equals 14 residues. Germline V gene lookup returns CDR1 SNHLY and CDR2 FYNNEI. The CDR3 here is CASCASGSSYEQYF. CDR3 sequence (DNA): TGTGCCAGCTGTGCTAGCGGGAGTTCCTACGAGCAGTACTTC. Variable domain in full (rest from reference TRBV2 and TRBJ2-7): EPEVTQTPSHQVTQMGQEVILRCVPISNHLYFYWYRQILGQKVEFLVSFYNNEISEKSEIFDDQFSVERPDGSNFTLKIRSTKLEDSAMYFCASCASGSSYEQYFGPGTRLTVT.

As regards this clonotype: A read error is possible here, since a much larger clone lies one base away. The chain employs TRBV27 and TRBJ2-1; 7 bases are shared with TRBD2. CDR1 is MNHEY, CDR2 SMNVEV, per germline (reference sequence). The CDR3 contains 14 residues. Written as DNA, the CDR3 is TGTGCCAGCACCTCACGTCGGGACTACAATGAGCAGCTCTTC. Residues: CASTSRRDYNEQLF.

The gene calls are TRBV20-1 and TRBJ2-7; TRBD2 might be the D (7 bases). V gave up 8 bases and J gave up 5 bases, with 25 bases separating them. The CDR3 runs to 15 residues. Germline CDR1 reads DFQATT; CDR2 reads SNEGSKA (reference sequence). CDR3: CSTGLGPGGGDEQYF. CDR3 in DNA: TGCAGTACTGGGCTTGGGCCCGGAGGGGGGGACGAGCAGTACTTC.

The rearrangement uses TRBV5-4 and TRBJ2-7; D call uncertain. V shed 1 base and J shed 5 bases, with 7 bases lying between them. Germline CDR1 and CDR2: SGHNT and YYREEE (reference sequence). The CDR3 runs 12 residues. The CDR3 region has the DNA TGTGCCAGCAGCTTGATTCTCAACGAGCAGTACTTC. This gives the protein CASSLILNEQYF.

This clonotype was counted only a few times. The rearrangement joins TRBV29-1 to TRBJ2-3; D gene unclear. The length of the CDR3 is 13 residues. Trimming took off 7 bases at V and 1 base at J, with 12 bases between the two ends. Germline CDR1 SQVTM, CDR2 ANQGSEA. CDR3 coding DNA: TGCAGCGCAACCGTCCCGGGCACAGATACGCAGTATTTT. This sequence encodes CSATVPGTDTQYF.

This clonotype was seen only a few times. The J gene is TRBJ2-7, the V gene TRBV15; D ambiguous. Germline CDR1 LNHNV, CDR2 YYDKDF (reference sequence). The CDR3 loop spans 15 amino acids. V was shortened by 0 bases and J by 2 bases, with 11 bases between the two germline ends. The DNA for the CDR3 is TGTGCCACCAGCAGAGATAGCTTTTCCCCCTACGAGCAGTACTTC. Amino acid sequence: CATSRDSFSPYEQYF.

This clonotype came up a few times. J is TRBJ1-5 and V is TRBV12-3 or TRBV12-4, with 7 bases identical to TRBD1. The CDR3 totals 14 residues. V shed 5 bases, J shed 7 bases, and the junction held 8 bases outside the gene matches. The CDR3 coding sequence is TGTGCCAGCAGTCATGGACAGGCGCGGCAGCCCCAGCATTTT. Its protein product is CASSHGQARQPQHF.